The 5 T cell receptor beta chains below come from one sample, sequenced in a study of beta chain features in type 1 diabetes. General study findings and limits: A moderate, significant TCRB CDR3 shortening appeared in type 1 diabetes across four CD4+ subsets.

The sequenced template was cDNA made from the entire isolated RNA. Sequencing was performed with immunoSEQ multiplex PCR; in TCRdb, only in-frame clones are kept and a portion is missing. The sample has about 390,000 clones; around a tenth are singletons. No cognate antigen is known for these TCRs. Sequenced sample: central memory CD4+ T cells from blood. These receptors were collected from a man aged 25 to 40 with type 1 diabetes.

The sample holds a few counts of this clone. The chain has TRBV7-9 and TRBJ2-7; D call uncertain. V lost 3 bases and J lost 0, with 12 bases in between. Germline V lookup: CDR1 SEHNR, CDR2 FQNEAQ (reference sequence). This CDR3 has 15 residues. The CDR3 coding sequence is TGTGCCAGCAGCTTTTTCGGCAGGAGCTCCTACGAGCAGTACTTC. Protein sequence: CASSFFGRSSYEQYF.

This sequence joins TRBV28 and TRBJ1-1; TRBD1 aligns across 8 bases. Germline V gene data show CDR1 as MDHEN and CDR2 as SYDVKM. The length of the CDR3 is 15 residues. V lost 6 bases and J lost 2; bases outside the gene matches: 8. The chain's CDR3 is CASRDPRGRNTEAFF. In DNA, the CDR3 is TGTGCCAGCAGGGACCCCAGGGGGCGAAACACTGAAGCTTTCTTT.

V and J are TRBV7-3 and TRBJ1-2, with TRBD1 matching over 9 bases. Germline CDR1 reads SGHTA; CDR2 reads FQGTGA. This CDR3 region has 16 residues. V was pared by 5 bases and J by 6 bases, with 13 bases of the junction left unmatched. The CDR3 nucleotides read TGTGCCAGCAGCAACTCCCCGGGACAGGGTGCGAATGGCTACACCTTC. This encodes CASSNSPGQGANGYTF. The whole variable domain, remainder taken from reference TRBV7-3 and TRBJ1-2, is GAGVSQTPSNKVTEKGKYVELRCDPISGHTALYWYRQSLGQGPEFLIYFQGTGAADDSGLPNDRFFAVRPEGSVSTLKIQRTERGDSAVYLCASSNSPGQGANGYTFGSGTRLTVV.

The rearrangement links TRBV19 to TRBJ2-1; the match to TRBD2 covers 7 bases. Germline V gene lookup returns CDR1 LNHDA and CDR2 SQIVND (reference sequence). The CDR3 totals 15 residues. V trimming: 5 bases; J trimming: 0 bases; junction bases outside the gene matches: 4. The CDR3 is CASSPRLASYNEQFF. CDR3 sequence (DNA): TGTGCCAGTAGTCCTCGACTAGCCTCCTACAATGAGCAGTTCTTC.

The sample holds many counts of this clone. V is TRBV5-6 and J is TRBJ2-7, with D tentatively TRBD1 (5 bases). Trimming removed 4 bases at V and 4 bases at J, with 12 bases between. The CDR3 extends over 13 amino acids. Germline V gene lookup returns CDR1 SGHDT and CDR2 YYEEEE. The CDR3, as DNA: TGTGCCAGCAGCCCCGCCCCAGGGTACGAGCAGTACTTC. It yields the protein CASSPAPGYEQYF.